A selection of T cell receptor beta chains follows, all from one sample in a study of shared clonotypes between healthy human individuals. Some clones are missing from TCRdb's copy, which holds only in-frame ones; the method was immunoSEQ multiplex PCR. The sample contains 2 million to 2.5 million clones, roughly 94% of which appear only once. The sequenced sample was naive CD8+ T cells sorted from blood. The source of these receptors is a man between 18 and 35 years old in good health. CDR3s include the opening cysteine and the closing phenylalanine or tryptophan. A D gene is named only where the DNA matches it firmly. Size values are once, few and many counts, or a class for expanded clones, and some rows have none.

TRBD1,once,TRBJ2-7,TRBV27,TGTGCCAGCAGTTTAAGCCCCGGGACAGAAAACTACGAGCAGTACTTC,CASSLSPGTENYEQYF
TRBD1,NA,TRBJ2-5,TRBV29-1,TGCAGCGCCACAGGGGAAGAGACCCAGTACTTC,CSATGEETQYF
TRBD1,NA,TRBJ1-1,TRBV30,TGTGCCTGGCAGTCCGGGACAGGGGTCACTGAAGCTTTCTTT,CAWQSGTGVTEAFF
TRBD1,once,TRBJ2-1,TRBV7-9,TGTGCCAGCAAGGGGGCGGGTGAGCAGTTCTTC,CASKGAGEQFF
NA,once,TRBJ2-7,TRBV6-9,TGTGCCAGCAGTTACGGGTTGGACGGCTCCTACGAGCAGTACTTC,CASSYGLDGSYEQYF
NA,NA,TRBJ1-1,TRBV9,TGTGCCAGCAGCGTAGACGGGGAAGCGGAGAACACTGAAGCTTTCTTT,CASSVDGEAENTEAFF
NA,NA,TRBJ1-1,TRBV11-2,TGTGCCAGCAGCGATAGGGCATCCAGGGGCGGGAACACTGAAGCTTTCTTT,CASSDRASRGGNTEAFF
TRBD1,NA,TRBJ2-2,TRBV7-2,TGTGCCAGCAGCAAGACAGGGGGTTCGAACACCGGGGAGCTGTTTTTT,CASSKTGGSNTGELFF
NA,NA,TRBJ1-6,TRBV27,TGTGCCAGCAGTTGGGGGGGCTCCTATAATTCACCCCTCCACTTT,CASSWGGSYNSPLHF
NA,NA,TRBJ2-2,TRBV6-1,TGTGCCAGCAGAGACAGGAACACCGGGGAGCTGTTTTTT,CASRDRNTGELFF
NA,NA,TRBJ1-3,TRBV6-6,TGTGCCAGCAGTTCACCGTCACGGGTGGAGGGCCACACCATATATTTT,CASSSPSRVEGHTIYF
NA,NA,TRBJ1-2,TRBV6-5,TGTGCCAGCAACCCGACCGGGCCTTATGATGGCTACACCTTC,CASNPTGPYDGYTF
NA,NA,TRBJ2-7,TRBV11-2,TGTGCCAGCAGCTTTCTAGGCAGAACGGGGAGCGAGCAGTACTTC,CASSFLGRTGSEQYF
TRBD2,NA,TRBJ2-3,TRBV6-5,TGTGCCAGCAGCCCCCTAGCGGGAGCCGGAGATACGCAGTATTTT,CASSPLAGAGDTQYF
TRBD2,NA,TRBJ2-7,TRBV28,TGTGCCAGCAGTTTAATGACTAGCCCTTACGAGCAGTACTTC,CASSLMTSPYEQYF
NA,NA,TRBJ1-1,TRBV9,TGTGCCAGCAGCGTAACCGGGAAGGGGACTGAAGCTTTCTTT,CASSVTGKGTEAFF
NA,once,TRBJ2-7,TRBV27,TGTGCCAGCAGTTTATTCGGGGGAAACCCATTCTACGAGCAGTACTTC,CASSLFGGNPFYEQYF
NA,NA,TRBJ1-3,TRBV13,TGTGCCAGCAGCTTACTGTTGGCAGGGGAAATAAAGTTCTCTGGAAACACCATATATTTT,CASSLLLAGEIKFSGNTIYF
TRBD1,NA,TRBJ1-2,TRBV4-3,TGCGCCAGCAGCCAAGACAGGGGGCTGTCTGGCTACACCTTC,CASSQDRGLSGYTF
TRBD1,NA,TRBJ2-7,TRBV19,TGTGCCAGTAGTTGGGACAGGGAGACCTACGAGCAGTACTTC,CASSWDRETYEQYF
NA,NA,TRBJ2-3,TRBV7-2,TGTGCCAGCAAGGGAACTCATACAGATACGCAGTATTTT,CASKGTHTDTQYF
NA,NA,TRBJ2-3,TRBV9,TGTGCCAGCAGCGAGGACAGAGTTTTTGATACGCAGTATTTT,CASSEDRVFDTQYF
NA,NA,TRBJ2-1,TRBV27,TGTGCCAGCAGTTTATTCCAGACTAGTTCTCTGCGGGATGAGCAGTTCTTC,CASSLFQTSSLRDEQFF
NA,NA,TRBJ2-7,TRBV7-8,TGTGCCAGCAGCTTCCTAGGGGACGGCTACGAGCAGTACTTC,CASSFLGDGYEQYF
NA,once,TRBJ2-7,TRBV29-1,TGCAGCTTTAAGGGACATAATAACTATGAGCAGTACTTC,CSFKGHNNYEQYF
TRBD2,NA,TRBJ2-2,TRBV9,TGTGCCAGCAACGCGGGGGAACACACCGGGGAGCTGTTTTTT,CASNAGEHTGELFF
TRBD1,NA,TRBJ2-7,TRBV4-1,TGCGCCAGCAGCCAAGTAGAGTGGGGACAGGGGGCCAACGAGCAGTACTTC,CASSQVEWGQGANEQYF
NA,NA,TRBJ2-7,TRBV5-1,TGCGCCAGCAGCTTGCCACTCTCCTACGAGCAGTACTTC,CASSLPLSYEQYF
TRBD2,once,TRBJ2-3,TRBV9,TGTGCCAGCAGCGTAGCGGGGGGGATCACAGATACGCAGTATTTT,CASSVAGGITDTQYF
NA,NA,TRBJ2-3,TRBV27,TGTGCCAGCAGTTTATCGGTGGGGGACACACCTAGCACAGATACGCAGTATTTT,CASSLSVGDTPSTDTQYF
TRBD2,NA,TRBJ2-3,TRBV6-5,TGTGCCAGCAGTGGCCTAGCGGGAGGCACAGATACGCAGTATTTT,CASSGLAGGTDTQYF
TRBD1,NA,TRBJ2-7,TRBV27,TGTGCCAGCAGTCTCGGACAGGTCAAATACGAGCAGTACTTC,CASSLGQVKYEQYF
NA,NA,TRBJ2-7,TRBV27,TGTGCCAGCAGTTTCGGGCAGGGCGGCTACGAGCAGTACTTC,CASSFGQGGYEQYF
TRBD2,NA,TRBJ2-3,TRBV6-5,TGTGCCAGCAGTTACTTTGCGGGAGGTGAGGCAGATACGCAGTATTTT,CASSYFAGGEADTQYF
NA,NA,TRBJ2-2,TRBV27,TGTGCCAGCAGTTCCCAATGGGACGTCGGCGGAGAGCTGTTTTTT,CASSSQWDVGGELFF
NA,once,TRBJ2-7,TRBV7-6,TGTGCCAGCAGCTTAAAAGGACAGCTCGACGAGCAGTACTTC,CASSLKGQLDEQYF
TRBD2,NA,TRBJ2-1,TRBV9,TGTGCCAGCAGCGCTCGACTAGCGGGAGCCCCTAATGAGCAGTTCTTC,CASSARLAGAPNEQFF
TRBD2,once,TRBJ2-3,TRBV4-1,TGCGCCAGCAGCCAAGGCCCCGGGACTAGCGGGGCCACAGATACGCAGTATTTT,CASSQGPGTSGATDTQYF
NA,once,TRBJ2-7,TRBV2,TGTGCCAGCCTTGTAAGCGCCCTCCCACCCTACGAGCAGTACTTC,CASLVSALPPYEQYF
NA,NA,TRBJ2-1,TRBV1,TGCACCAGCAGCCAAGATGAGCGACTAGCGGGGGTGGATGAGCAGTTCTTC,CTSSQDERLAGVDEQFF
TRBD1,NA,TRBJ1-2,TRBV27,TGTGCCAGCAGTTTGGGCTCCGGGACAGGGGTTAAAGTGAGCGGCTACACCTTC,CASSLGSGTGVKVSGYTF